This record covers a single T cell receptor beta chain. Its target is unknown. A roughly 130-subject validation cohort, separate from the approximately 700-subject first cohort, supplied the donors. The protocol was immunoSEQ multiplex PCR, while the TCRdb copy is restricted to in-frame clones and leaves out a portion. The data contain 150,000 or so clones, 85% to 90% of them seen just once; the ten biggest clones take up about 1.5%. V dropped 6 bases and J dropped 6 bases, with 8 bases sitting between them. Germline V gene sequence: CDR1 LNHDA, CDR2 SQIVND (reference sequence). The CDR3 covers 11 residues. This sample stems from a study of cytomegalovirus exposure and HLA in healthy donors. Study-level results: The TCR clusters that emerged in the first cohort tended, a later analysis found, to co-occur in the 120 or so validation repertoires.

Material for sequencing was PBMCs. The sequence was obtained from a woman in her 30s in good health and CMV-seronegative. This chain links TRBV19 with TRBJ1-1; no clear D. CDR3 residues: CASSREAEAFF. The CDR3 DNA sequence: TGTGCCAGTAGCCGGGAGGCTGAAGCTTTCTTT.